This T cell receptor (beta chain) is from a study of cytomegalovirus exposure and HLA in healthy donors. Trimming shortened V by 4 bases and J by 7 bases, and 11 bases separated the two germline ends. The CDR3 runs to 13 residues. Germline V gives CDR1 SGHTA, CDR2 FQGTGA. PCR used 60 Vbeta primers and 13 Jbeta primers. Some clones are missing from TCRdb's copy, which holds only in-frame ones; the method was immunoSEQ multiplex PCR. This table holds 120,000 to 150,000 clones, over 70% found once. V gene TRBV7-3 combines with J gene TRBJ1-5; the D gene is possibly TRBD1 (5 bases). The TCR originated in a woman in her thirties or forties in good health and CMV-seropositive. The specimen was PBMCs. The CDR3 nucleotides are TGTGCCAGCAGCTCGAACCAGGGACAGCCCCAGCATTTT. Translation gives CASSSNQGQPQHF.